Listed below are T cell receptor beta chains from one sample, sequenced in a study of a mutant IDH1 vaccine in newly diagnosed glioma. The assay was immunoSEQ multiplex PCR, and TCRdb's table has in-frame clones only and misses some. The sample holds tens of thousands of clones, about 83% seen once. The specimen was PBMCs, collected from a glioma patient treated with radiotherapy, temozolomide or both. The receptors were gathered from a woman between 40 and 55 years old with glioma. Both conserved end residues are part of each CDR3. Each record gives: V gene, D gene, clone size, J gene, CDR3 DNA, CDR3 protein. D genes are given only for firm matches. The size of a clone is reported for some rows only, either as once, few or many, or as a class for expanded clones.

V gene: TRBV6-1
D gene: -
clone size: -
J gene: TRBJ2-1
CDR3 DNA: TGTGCCAGCAGTGACGAGGTAGGGTACAATGAGCAGTTCTTC
CDR3 protein: CASSDEVGYNEQFF

V gene: TRBV6-5
D gene: TRBD1
clone size: -
J gene: TRBJ1-1
CDR3 DNA: TGTGCCAGCAGTTACCGGACAGGTGTAGTAACTGAAGCTTTCTTT
CDR3 protein: CASSYRTGVVTEAFF

V gene: TRBV6-5
D gene: TRBD1
clone size: -
J gene: TRBJ2-1
CDR3 DNA: TGTGCCAGCAGCCTCGGACAGGTGCTCTACAATGAGCAGTTCTTC
CDR3 protein: CASSLGQVLYNEQFF

V gene: TRBV4-3
D gene: -
clone size: -
J gene: TRBJ1-6
CDR3 DNA: TGCGCCAGCAGCCAAGATGATACGGGGGGAGATTCACCCCTCCACTTT
CDR3 protein: CASSQDDTGGDSPLHF

V gene: TRBV4-1
D gene: TRBD1
clone size: -
J gene: TRBJ1-6
CDR3 DNA: TGCGCCAGCAGCCAGCTACAGGGGCCGAGAGACTCCTATAATTCACCCCTCCACTTT
CDR3 protein: CASSQLQGPRDSYNSPLHF

V gene: TRBV19
D gene: -
clone size: -
J gene: TRBJ2-1
CDR3 DNA: TGTGCCATGCAGGGATTTGAGCAGTTCTTC
CDR3 protein: CAMQGFEQFF

V gene: TRBV6-6
D gene: -
clone size: -
J gene: TRBJ2-5
CDR3 DNA: TGTGCCAGCAGTTCCTCCGGACCCCAAGAGACCCAGTACTTC
CDR3 protein: CASSSSGPQETQYF

V gene: TRBV18
D gene: -
clone size: -
J gene: TRBJ1-2
CDR3 DNA: TGTGCCAGCTCACGACGAATCTCAGGGGAGAACTATGGCTACACCTTC
CDR3 protein: CASSRRISGENYGYTF

V gene: TRBV18
D gene: -
clone size: few
J gene: TRBJ1-1
CDR3 DNA: TGTGCCAGCTCACCATCGTCGAACACTGAAGCTTTCTTT
CDR3 protein: CASSPSSNTEAFF

V gene: TRBV7-8
D gene: TRBD2
clone size: -
J gene: TRBJ2-5
CDR3 DNA: TGTGCCAGCAGCTTAGTAGTTTCGACTAGCTCCGAGACCCAGTACTTC
CDR3 protein: CASSLVVSTSSETQYF

V gene: TRBV7-2
D gene: -
clone size: -
J gene: TRBJ1-4
CDR3 DNA: TGTGCCAGCAGCTTATCGGGACGGGTTAATGAAAAACTGTTTTTT
CDR3 protein: CASSLSGRVNEKLFF

V gene: TRBV7-8
D gene: TRBD1
clone size: -
J gene: TRBJ2-5
CDR3 DNA: TGTGCCAGCAGCTGGGGACAGGGAGTGGGGGACGAAGAGACCCAGTACTTC
CDR3 protein: CASSWGQGVGDEETQYF

V gene: TRBV6-1
D gene: -
clone size: -
J gene: TRBJ2-2
CDR3 DNA: TGTGCCAGCAGTGCGGATAGGGGCCTAACGAACACCGGGGAGCTGTTTTTT
CDR3 protein: CASSADRGLTNTGELFF

V gene: TRBV4-3
D gene: -
clone size: -
J gene: TRBJ1-2
CDR3 DNA: TGCGCCAGCAGCCAAGATTACGGCATAAACTATGGCTACACCTTC
CDR3 protein: CASSQDYGINYGYTF

V gene: TRBV5-1
D gene: -
clone size: -
J gene: TRBJ1-1
CDR3 DNA: TGCGCCAGCTCCTTCGACAGCGACACTGAAGCTTTCTTT
CDR3 protein: CASSFDSDTEAFF

V gene: TRBV2
D gene: -
clone size: -
J gene: TRBJ1-5
CDR3 DNA: TGTGCCAGCACTTTAAGGCGGAGTCCCAATCAGCCCCAGCATTTT
CDR3 protein: CASTLRRSPNQPQHF

V gene: TRBV30
D gene: -
clone size: -
J gene: TRBJ1-3
CDR3 DNA: TGTGCCTGGAGTGTACGTGGAAGCTCTGGAAACACCATATATTTT
CDR3 protein: CAWSVRGSSGNTIYF

V gene: TRBV5-1
D gene: -
clone size: once
J gene: TRBJ1-6
CDR3 DNA: TGCGCCAGCAGCTTGTTAACGGAGGGAAATTCACCCCTCCACTTT
CDR3 protein: CASSLLTEGNSPLHF

V gene: TRBV5-1
D gene: -
clone size: -
J gene: TRBJ2-5
CDR3 DNA: TGCGCCAGCAAGGGACAGCGGGGGCCCCAAGAGACCCAGTACTTC
CDR3 protein: CASKGQRGPQETQYF

V gene: TRBV6-5
D gene: -
clone size: once
J gene: TRBJ1-2
CDR3 DNA: TGTGCCAGCAGACCCCGGACTGGGAACTATGGCTACACCTTC
CDR3 protein: CASRPRTGNYGYTF

V gene: TRBV4-1
D gene: TRBD2
clone size: -
J gene: TRBJ2-1
CDR3 DNA: TGCGCCAGCAGCCGCCCCTCCCCGGGACTAGCGGGGGGGCGCTCCTACAATGAGCAGTTCTTC
CDR3 protein: CASSRPSPGLAGGRSYNEQFF

V gene: TRBV12-5
D gene: -
clone size: -
J gene: TRBJ2-5
CDR3 DNA: TGTGCTAGTGGATTTAATCCCGGGACCCCTCAAGAGACCCAGTACTTC
CDR3 protein: CASGFNPGTPQETQYF

V gene: TRBV7-2
D gene: TRBD1
clone size: -
J gene: TRBJ1-2
CDR3 DNA: TGTGCCAGCAGCTTACGCCGAGGACAGGGCGATGGCTACACCTTC
CDR3 protein: CASSLRRGQGDGYTF

V gene: TRBV7-8
D gene: -
clone size: -
J gene: TRBJ2-1
CDR3 DNA: TGTGCCAGCAGCTTAAGCTCACAGTCGAATGAGCAGTTCTTC
CDR3 protein: CASSLSSQSNEQFF

V gene: TRBV2
D gene: TRBD1
clone size: -
J gene: TRBJ2-7
CDR3 DNA: TGTGCCAGCAGTGCCGGGACAGGGCTCGAGCAGTACTTC
CDR3 protein: CASSAGTGLEQYF

V gene: TRBV5-1
D gene: -
clone size: -
J gene: TRBJ2-3
CDR3 DNA: TGCGCCAGCACCCATACAGATACGCAGTATTTT
CDR3 protein: CASTHTDTQYF

V gene: TRBV5-1
D gene: -
clone size: -
J gene: TRBJ2-5
CDR3 DNA: TGCGCCAGCAGCTTTCAGACTCAAGAGACCCAGTACTTC
CDR3 protein: CASSFQTQETQYF

V gene: TRBV4-3
D gene: TRBD1
clone size: -
J gene: TRBJ2-1
CDR3 DNA: TGCGCCAGCAGCTCATACCAGGGGGCGGCCAATTTCGATGAGCAGTTCTTC
CDR3 protein: CASSSYQGAANFDEQFF

V gene: TRBV2
D gene: -
clone size: -
J gene: TRBJ2-2
CDR3 DNA: TGTGCCAGCAGGCCAGGACGGAGCACCGGGGAGCTGTTTTTT
CDR3 protein: CASRPGRSTGELFF

V gene: TRBV2
D gene: TRBD1
clone size: -
J gene: TRBJ1-1
CDR3 DNA: TGTGCCAGCAGGGGGACAGGGTACACTGAAGCTTTCTTT
CDR3 protein: CASRGTGYTEAFF

V gene: TRBV13
D gene: -
clone size: -
J gene: TRBJ1-1
CDR3 DNA: TGTGCCAGTTATGTAGGACGTACGAACACTGAAGCTTTCTTT
CDR3 protein: CASYVGRTNTEAFF

V gene: TRBV9
D gene: -
clone size: -
J gene: TRBJ2-2
CDR3 DNA: TGTGCCAGCAGCGTAGAAACGGGAGCCACCGGGGAGCTGTTTTTT
CDR3 protein: CASSVETGATGELFF

V gene: TRBV29-1
D gene: -
clone size: -
J gene: TRBJ2-5
CDR3 DNA: TGCAGCGTTGATAACTGGGTAGGGGGAGGGGAGACCCAGTACTTC
CDR3 protein: CSVDNWVGGGETQYF

V gene: TRBV10-3
D gene: TRBD1
clone size: -
J gene: TRBJ1-5
CDR3 DNA: TGTGCCATCGGGCAGGGGGGGGTAAGCAATCAGCCCCAGCATTTT
CDR3 protein: CAIGQGGVSNQPQHF

V gene: TRBV7-9
D gene: TRBD1
clone size: -
J gene: TRBJ2-7
CDR3 DNA: TGTGCCAGCAGCGCCCCCGGGACAGGGGACGAGCAGTACTTC
CDR3 protein: CASSAPGTGDEQYF

V gene: TRBV2
D gene: -
clone size: -
J gene: TRBJ1-2
CDR3 DNA: TGTGCCAGCAAACGGACACACGGCTACACCTTC
CDR3 protein: CASKRTHGYTF

V gene: TRBV18
D gene: TRBD1
clone size: -
J gene: TRBJ2-7
CDR3 DNA: TGTGCCAGCTCACCACCGGGACAGGGGTCGAGGGAGCAGTACTTC
CDR3 protein: CASSPPGQGSREQYF

V gene: TRBV13
D gene: -
clone size: few
J gene: TRBJ1-1
CDR3 DNA: TGTGCCAGCAGCTTCCGGGCCTACGGGGAAGCTTTCTTT
CDR3 protein: CASSFRAYGEAFF

V gene: TRBV14
D gene: -
clone size: -
J gene: TRBJ1-2
CDR3 DNA: TGTGCCAGCAGCCACACAGGGTATTATGGCTACACCTTC
CDR3 protein: CASSHTGYYGYTF

V gene: TRBV5-1
D gene: -
clone size: -
J gene: TRBJ2-7
CDR3 DNA: TGCGCCAGCAGCTCAGGGTTACTCGGCCACGAGCAGTACTTC
CDR3 protein: CASSSGLLGHEQYF

V gene: TRBV13
D gene: TRBD1
clone size: -
J gene: TRBJ1-2
CDR3 DNA: TGTGCCAGCAGCCCCGGGACAGGCATGAACTATGGCTACACCTTC
CDR3 protein: CASSPGTGMNYGYTF

V gene: TRBV10-3
D gene: -
clone size: -
J gene: TRBJ2-5
CDR3 DNA: TGTGCCATCAGTGAGCCCGTAAGCGTTGAGACCCAGTACTTC
CDR3 protein: CAISEPVSVETQYF

V gene: TRBV29-1
D gene: -
clone size: -
J gene: TRBJ1-5
CDR3 DNA: TGCAGCGTTTGCCCCGGAGGCAATCAGCCCCAGCATTTT
CDR3 protein: CSVCPGGNQPQHF